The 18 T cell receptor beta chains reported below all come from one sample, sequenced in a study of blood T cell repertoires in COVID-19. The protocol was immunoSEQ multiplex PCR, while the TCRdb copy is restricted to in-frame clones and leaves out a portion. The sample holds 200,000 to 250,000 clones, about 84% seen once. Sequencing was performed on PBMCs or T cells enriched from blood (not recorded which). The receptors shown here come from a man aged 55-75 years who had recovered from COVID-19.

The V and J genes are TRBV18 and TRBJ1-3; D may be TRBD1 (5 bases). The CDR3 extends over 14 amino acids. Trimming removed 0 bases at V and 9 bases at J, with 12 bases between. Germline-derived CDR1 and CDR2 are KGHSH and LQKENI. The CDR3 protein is CASSPPIPGITIYF. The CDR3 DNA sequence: TGTGCCAGCTCACCACCGATTCCAGGGATCACCATATATTTT.

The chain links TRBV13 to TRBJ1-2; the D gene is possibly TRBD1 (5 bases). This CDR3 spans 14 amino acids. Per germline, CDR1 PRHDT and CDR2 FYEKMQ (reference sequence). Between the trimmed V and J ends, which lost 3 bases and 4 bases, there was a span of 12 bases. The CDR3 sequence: CASSFGQGRYGYTF. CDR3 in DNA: TGTGCCAGCAGCTTCGGGCAGGGTCGCTATGGCTACACCTTC.

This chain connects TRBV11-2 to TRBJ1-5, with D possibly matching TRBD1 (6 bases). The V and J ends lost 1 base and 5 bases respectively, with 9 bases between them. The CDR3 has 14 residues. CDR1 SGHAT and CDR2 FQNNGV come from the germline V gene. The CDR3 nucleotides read TGTGCCAGCAGCTTAGTCACAGGGTATCAGCCCCAGCATTTT. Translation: CASSLVTGYQPQHF. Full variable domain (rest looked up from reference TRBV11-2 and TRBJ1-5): EAGVAQSPRYKIIEKRQSVAFWCNPISGHATLYWYQQILGQGPKLLIQFQNNGVVDDSQLPKDRFSAERLKGVDSTLKIQPAKLEDSAVYLCASSLVTGYQPQHFGDGTRLSIL.

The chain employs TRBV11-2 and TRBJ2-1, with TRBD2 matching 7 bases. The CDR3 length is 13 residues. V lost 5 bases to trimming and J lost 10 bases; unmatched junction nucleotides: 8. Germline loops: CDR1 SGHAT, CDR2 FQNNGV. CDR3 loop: CASSPAGLEEQFF. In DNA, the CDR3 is TGTGCCAGCAGCCCAGCAGGACTAGAAGAGCAGTTCTTC.

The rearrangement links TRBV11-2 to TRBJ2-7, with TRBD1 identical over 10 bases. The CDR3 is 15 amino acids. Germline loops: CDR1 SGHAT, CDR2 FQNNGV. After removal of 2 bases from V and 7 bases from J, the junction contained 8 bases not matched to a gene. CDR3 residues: CASSLLGTGVREQYF. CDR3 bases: TGTGCCAGCAGCTTACTGGGGACAGGGGTGAGGGAGCAGTACTTC.

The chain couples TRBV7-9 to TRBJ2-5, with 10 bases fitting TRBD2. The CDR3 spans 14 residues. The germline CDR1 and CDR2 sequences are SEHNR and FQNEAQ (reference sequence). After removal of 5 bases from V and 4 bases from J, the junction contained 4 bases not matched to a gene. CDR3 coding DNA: TGTGCCAGCAGCCCAAGCGGGGGGGCAGAGACCCAGTACTTC. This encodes CASSPSGGAETQYF.

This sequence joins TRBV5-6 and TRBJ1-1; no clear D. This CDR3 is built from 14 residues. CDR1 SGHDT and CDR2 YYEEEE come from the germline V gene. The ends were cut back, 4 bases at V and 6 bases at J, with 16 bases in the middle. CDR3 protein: CASSKISTRPEAFF. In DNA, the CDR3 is TGTGCCAGCAGCAAAATTTCGACAAGGCCTGAAGCTTTCTTT.

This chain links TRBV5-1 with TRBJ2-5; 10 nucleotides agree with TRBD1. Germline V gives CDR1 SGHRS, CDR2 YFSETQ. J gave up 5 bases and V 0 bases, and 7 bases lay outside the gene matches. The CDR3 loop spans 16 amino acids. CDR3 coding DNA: TGCGCCAGCAGCTTGGCCTCGACAGGGGGCGTTGAGACCCAGTACTTC. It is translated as CASSLASTGGVETQYF.

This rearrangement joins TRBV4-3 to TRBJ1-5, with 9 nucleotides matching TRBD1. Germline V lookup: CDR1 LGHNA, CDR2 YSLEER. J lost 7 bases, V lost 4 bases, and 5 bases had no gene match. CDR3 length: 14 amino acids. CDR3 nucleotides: TGCGCCAGCAGCCCGGGGACAGGGTTCCAGCCCCAGCATTTT. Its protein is CASSPGTGFQPQHF.

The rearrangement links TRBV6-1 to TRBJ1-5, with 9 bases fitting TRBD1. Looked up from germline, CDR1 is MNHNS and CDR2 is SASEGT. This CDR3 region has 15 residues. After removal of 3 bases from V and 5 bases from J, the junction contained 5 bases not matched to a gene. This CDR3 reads CASSETWTGDQPQHF. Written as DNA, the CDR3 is TGTGCCAGCAGTGAGACGTGGACAGGGGATCAGCCCCAGCATTTT.

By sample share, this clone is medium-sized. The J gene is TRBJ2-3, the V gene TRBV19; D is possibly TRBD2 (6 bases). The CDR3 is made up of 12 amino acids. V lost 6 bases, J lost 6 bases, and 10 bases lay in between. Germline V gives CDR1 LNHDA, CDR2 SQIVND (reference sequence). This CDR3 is CASRLSGDTQYF. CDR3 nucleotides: TGTGCCAGTAGGTTGAGCGGGGATACGCAGTATTTT.

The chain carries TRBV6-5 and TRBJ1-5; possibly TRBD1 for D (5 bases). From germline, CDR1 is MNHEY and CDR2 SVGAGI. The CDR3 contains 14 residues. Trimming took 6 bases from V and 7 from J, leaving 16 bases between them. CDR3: CASRPTGSGQPQHF. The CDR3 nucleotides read TGTGCCAGCAGGCCAACAGGTTCAGGGCAGCCCCAGCATTTT.

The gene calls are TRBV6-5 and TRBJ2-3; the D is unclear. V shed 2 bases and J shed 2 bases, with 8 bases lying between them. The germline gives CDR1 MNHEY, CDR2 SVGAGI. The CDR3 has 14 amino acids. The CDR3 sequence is CASSYVRVTDTQYF. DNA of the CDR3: TGTGCCAGCAGTTACGTGCGTGTCACAGATACGCAGTATTTT.

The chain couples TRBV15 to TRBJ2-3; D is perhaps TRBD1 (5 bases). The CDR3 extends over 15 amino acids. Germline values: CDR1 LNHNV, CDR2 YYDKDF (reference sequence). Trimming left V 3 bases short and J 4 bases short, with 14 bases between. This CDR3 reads CATSSGRVAADTQYF. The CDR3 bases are TGTGCCACCAGCAGTGGCAGGGTGGCGGCAGATACGCAGTATTTT.

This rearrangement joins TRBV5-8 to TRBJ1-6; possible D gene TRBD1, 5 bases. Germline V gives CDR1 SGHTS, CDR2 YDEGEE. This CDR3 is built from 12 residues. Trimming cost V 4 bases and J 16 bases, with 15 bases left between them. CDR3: CASSGRGTPLHF. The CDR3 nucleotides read TGTGCCAGCAGCGGCCGGGGGACTCCACTCCACTTT.

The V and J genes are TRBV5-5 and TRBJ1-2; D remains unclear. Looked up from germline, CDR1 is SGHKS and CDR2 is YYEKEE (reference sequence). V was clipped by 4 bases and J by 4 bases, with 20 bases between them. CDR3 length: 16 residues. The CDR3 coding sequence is TGTGCCAGCAGCCAAGCTCTGTCACCTACGGTCTATGGCTACACCTTC. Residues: CASSQALSPTVYGYTF.

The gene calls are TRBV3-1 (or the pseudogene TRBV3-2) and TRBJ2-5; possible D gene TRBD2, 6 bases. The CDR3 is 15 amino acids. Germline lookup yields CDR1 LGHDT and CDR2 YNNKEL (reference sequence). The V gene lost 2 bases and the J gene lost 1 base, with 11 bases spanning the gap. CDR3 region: CASSQRPGGQETQYF. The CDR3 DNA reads TGTGCCAGCAGCCAAAGGCCCGGGGGCCAAGAGACCCAGTACTTC.

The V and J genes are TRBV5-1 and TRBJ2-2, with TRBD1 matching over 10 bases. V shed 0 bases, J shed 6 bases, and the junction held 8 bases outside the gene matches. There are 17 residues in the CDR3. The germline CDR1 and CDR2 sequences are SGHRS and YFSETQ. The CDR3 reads CASSLAGTGVPPGELFF. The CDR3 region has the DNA TGCGCCAGCAGCTTGGCTGGGACAGGGGTCCCCCCCGGGGAGCTGTTTTTT.